The clone carrying this T cell receptor beta chain was picked up one time. Its antigen is still unknown. V gave up 5 bases and J gave up 3 bases; unmatched junction bases: 3. Germline V gene sequence: CDR1 MNHEY, CDR2 SMNVEV (reference sequence). The CDR3 length is 14 residues. The sample is drawn from a study of cytomegalovirus exposure and HLA in healthy donors. Study results and caveats: For most TCR beta V segments, an earlier analysis put the productive rate at about 87% or about 30% of the time.

The PCR contained 60 Vbeta and 13 Jbeta primers. Produced via immunoSEQ multiplex PCR; TCRdb's table is partial and in-frame only. The sample contains approximately 74,000 clones, roughly 80% of which appear only once. The clonotype was recovered from a woman in her twenties or thirties in good health and CMV-seronegative. V usage is TRBV27 and J usage is TRBJ1-5; TRBD1 matches at 8 bases. The sequenced sample was PBMCs. CDR3 bases: TGTGCCAGCAGTGACAGGGGATACAATCAGCCCCAGCATTTT. Translating gives CASSDRGYNQPQHF.